Each of the 21 T cell receptor beta chains below was sequenced from the same sample in a study of T cell responses to AZD1222 COVID-19 vaccine (dated by TCRdb to the early 2020s). Per the publication, the time point label means: baseline before first vaccination. Receptor libraries were prepared by the immunoSEQ multiplex PCR assay. As stored in TCRdb, this immuneACCESS dataset retains in-frame rearrangements with V and J assigned. A fraction of the clones does not appear; measured against another copy, unresolved V genes explain less than half of the discrepancy, and the remainder lacks a known reason. The sample yields fewer than 150,000 clones; about nine tenths were counted once. The leading ten clones occupy roughly 3.1% of the sample. The material was peripheral blood, obtained on day 0 of AZD1222 vaccination. Receptors originate from an adult in good health.

The V gene is TRBV3-1 (or the pseudogene TRBV3-2), the J gene TRBJ1-4; D unclear. Germline V gives CDR1 LGHDT, CDR2 YNNKEL (reference sequence). The V end lost 0 bases, the J end lost 8 bases, and 10 bases lay between the germline ends. The CDR3 is 14 residues long. As DNA, the CDR3 is TGTGCCAGCAGCCAAGATACGACAAACGAAAAACTGTTTTTT. This gives the protein CASSQDTTNEKLFF.

This clone has a single count. The rearrangement uses TRBV7-8 and TRBJ2-2, with unresolved D. The CDR3 length is 14 residues. The V gene lost 0 bases and the J gene lost 5 bases, with 7 bases spanning the gap. CDR1 and CDR2 from the germline V gene are SGHVS and FQNEAQ. The CDR3 nucleotides are TGTGCCAGCAGCTTAGCCCCCCAGACCGGGGAGCTGTTTTTT. Its translation is CASSLAPQTGELFF.

The rearrangement links TRBV11-2 to TRBJ2-5; D not resolved. V lost 0 bases, J lost 1 base, and 6 bases lay in between. From germline, CDR1 is SGHAT and CDR2 FQNNGV. This CDR3 is built from 14 residues. Here the CDR3 DNA reads TGTGCCAGCAGCTTAGAGACGGTCCAAGAGACCCAGTACTTC. It encodes CASSLETVQETQYF.

The J gene is TRBJ1-1, the V gene TRBV3-1 (or the pseudogene TRBV3-2), with D uncertain. Germline lookup yields CDR1 LGHDT and CDR2 YNNKEL (reference sequence). This CDR3 region has 17 residues. Trimming removed 2 bases at V and 0 bases at J, with 16 bases between. For the CDR3, the DNA is TGTGCCAGCAGCCAACCTATTGGGTCGTCCGTGAACACTGAAGCTTTCTTT. This sequence encodes CASSQPIGSSVNTEAFF.

The CDR3 is CASSPGNVYNEQFF. The CDR3 bases are TGTGCCAGCTCACCAGGTAATGTTTACAATGAGCAGTTCTTC. V gene TRBV18 combines with J gene TRBJ2-1; D call uncertain. The V gene lost 2 bases and the J gene lost 4 bases, with 9 bases spanning the gap. CDR3 length equals 14 residues. The germline V gene encodes CDR1 KGHSH and CDR2 LQKENI.

The rearrangement joins TRBV19 to TRBJ1-3; D is unresolved. The germline V and J ends were trimmed by 5 bases and 0 bases, with 14 bases remaining between them. The CDR3 length is 16 residues. Germline V gene lookup returns CDR1 LNHDA and CDR2 SQIVND (reference sequence). The CDR3 DNA sequence: TGTGCCAGTAGTCAGCCAAGGACCCGCTCTGGAAACACCATATATTTT. This translates into CASSQPRTRSGNTIYF.

This rearrangement joins TRBV4-2 to TRBJ2-3, with TRBD2 identical over 8 bases. V shed 1 base and J 0 bases; nucleotides not matched to a gene: 6. This CDR3 comprises 17 residues. CDR1 and CDR2 from the germline V gene are LGHNA and YNFKEQ. CDR3 region: CASSQGTGGPSTDTQYF. The DNA for the CDR3 is TGTGCCAGCAGCCAAGGGACGGGAGGGCCGAGCACAGATACGCAGTATTTT.

The genes are TRBV5-5 and TRBJ2-7; possibly TRBD1 or TRBD2 for D (5 bases each). This CDR3 comprises 13 residues. Per germline, CDR1 SGHKS and CDR2 YYEKEE (reference sequence). Trimming removed 4 bases from V and 9 bases from J, with 17 bases in between. CDR3 bases: TGTGCCAGCAGCCGAAATAACGTGGGACGGCAGTACTTC. This codes for CASSRNNVGRQYF.

This chain links TRBV19 with TRBJ2-7; D gene ambiguous. V was clipped by 9 bases and J by 6 bases, with 24 bases between them. The CDR3 is 15 residues long. The germline gives CDR1 LNHDA, CDR2 SQIVND (reference sequence). CDR3 protein: CAREHRANYFFEQYF. Here the CDR3 DNA reads TGTGCCAGGGAACACCGGGCCAATTATTTCTTCGAGCAGTACTTC. Complete variable domain (other parts from reference TRBV19 and TRBJ2-7): DGGITQSPKYLFRKEGQNVTLSCEQNLNHDAMYWYRQDPGQGLRLIYYSQIVNDFQKGDIAEGYSVSREKKESFPLTVTSAQKNPTAFYLCAREHRANYFFEQYFGPGTRLTVT.

The rearrangement joins TRBV11-2 to TRBJ2-1; 10 bases align to TRBD2. Germline trimming cut 5 bases from V and 6 bases from J; bases unmatched to any gene: 7. This CDR3 region has 15 residues. CDR1 SGHAT and CDR2 FQNNGV come from the germline V gene. The CDR3 DNA reads as TGTGCCAGCAGCCTTGGGCCTAGCGGGAGCAATGAGCAGTTCTTC. As protein: CASSLGPSGSNEQFF.

The chain employs TRBV2 and TRBJ1-4; the match to TRBD1 covers 10 bases. The junction had 6 bases not matched to a gene; V was cut back by 5 bases and J by 0 bases. The germline gives CDR1 SNHLY, CDR2 FYNNEI. The CDR3 consists of 17 residues. CDR3: CASSRTGGGTTNEKLFF. CDR3 DNA sequence: TGTGCCAGCAGTCGGACAGGGGGAGGCACAACTAATGAAAAACTGTTTTTT.

This chain joins TRBV30 and TRBJ1-6; D perhaps matches TRBD1 (6 bases). Germline V CDR1 and CDR2: GTSNPN, SVGIG (reference sequence). CDR3 length: 13 amino acids. V lost 3 bases and J lost 4, with 7 bases in between. Written as DNA, the CDR3 is TGTGCCTGGAGCGGACAGTATAATTCACCCCTCCACTTT. This sequence encodes CAWSGQYNSPLHF. Using reference TRBV30 and TRBJ1-6 for the parts outside the CDR3, the full variable domain is SQTIHQWPATLVQPVGSPLSLECTVEGTSNPNLYWYRQAAGRGLQLLFYSVGIGQISSEVPQNLSASRPQDRQFILSSKKLLLSDSGFYLCAWSGQYNSPLHFGNGTRLTVT.

The V gene is TRBV2, the J gene TRBJ2-1; no clear D gene. CDR1 and CDR2 (germline): SNHLY, FYNNEI. CDR3 size: 14 residues. Between the trimmed V and J ends, which lost 8 bases and 3 bases, there was a span of 14 bases. The DNA for the CDR3 is TGTGCCAGCTGTGGGGATTCGATCTACAATGAGCAGTTCTTC. This encodes CASCGDSIYNEQFF.

The J gene is TRBJ2-7, the V gene TRBV10-3, with 7 bases fitting TRBD1. J was trimmed by 5 bases and V by 6 bases; bases with no gene match: 4. Germline lookup yields CDR1 ENHRY and CDR2 SYGVKD. The CDR3 sequence is 12 residues long. The CDR3 spells CAIRRTGDEQYF. The CDR3 nucleotides read TGTGCCATCAGGAGGACAGGAGACGAGCAGTACTTC.

This clone was seen a single time. V is TRBV29-1 and J is TRBJ1-1, with D tentatively TRBD1 (6 bases). V gave up 4 bases and J gave up 10 bases, with 10 bases separating them. The germline gives CDR1 SQVTM, CDR2 ANQGSEA. The CDR3 is 10 amino acids. The CDR3 loop reads CSVAVGGAFF. In DNA, the CDR3 is TGCAGCGTTGCGGTAGGGGGAGCTTTCTTT.

The chain has TRBV19 and TRBJ1-3; D call uncertain. The CDR3 is 13 residues long. Trimming cost V 8 bases and J 0 bases, with 8 bases left between them. Germline V lookup: CDR1 LNHDA, CDR2 SQIVND (reference sequence). As DNA, the CDR3 is TGTGCCAGTCGGCTTATCTCTGGAAACACCATATATTTT. It codes for CASRLISGNTIYF.

This clone was recorded once. This rearrangement joins TRBV30 to TRBJ1-4; 8 positions agree with TRBD1. Germline CDR1 reads GTSNPN; CDR2 reads SVGIG (reference sequence). J gave up 8 bases and V 2 bases, and 7 bases lay outside the gene matches. This CDR3 has 14 amino acids. CDR3 DNA sequence: TGTGCCTGGAGTAGAGACAGGGGCGGGGAAAAACTGTTTTTT. Residues: CAWSRDRGGEKLFF.

The sample holds one count of this clone. The chain carries TRBV10-3 and TRBJ2-1; D is uncertain. CDR1 is ENHRY and CDR2 is SYGVKD in the germline V gene. V was cut by 4 bases and J by 2 bases, with 15 bases left in between. The CDR3 sequence is 16 residues long. The CDR3 coding sequence is TGTGCCATCAGTGCGGACGGGCCCGGCACCTACAATGAGCAGTTCTTC. Translated: CAISADGPGTYNEQFF.

The rearrangement uses TRBV12-2 and TRBJ2-7. TRBV12-2 is a recognized pseudogene. This CDR3 has 16 residues. CDR3 coding DNA: TGTGCAAGTCGCTTAGAGTCGGCCAGAAGCCGCTACGAGCAGTACTTC. This sequence encodes CASRLESARSRYEQYF.

The CDR3 protein is CASSKGLGRVNTGELFF. CDR3 in DNA: TGTGCCAGTAGTAAAGGGTTGGGGCGGGTAAACACCGGGGAGCTGTTTTTT. This chain connects TRBV19 to TRBJ2-2; D may correspond to TRBD1 or TRBD2 (5 bases each). Per the germline V gene, CDR1 is LNHDA and CDR2 is SQIVND (reference sequence). V lost 4 bases to trimming and J lost 2 bases, with 17 bases between them. The CDR3 has 17 residues.

The chain combines TRBV5-4 with TRBJ2-7; D may be TRBD1 or TRBD2 (7 bases each). The CDR3 has 15 residues. V dropped 5 bases and J dropped 4 bases, with 19 bases sitting between them. The germline CDR1 and CDR2 sequences are SGHNT and YYREEE (reference sequence). The CDR3 reads CASRLGGQGVYEQYF. The CDR3 DNA follows: TGTGCCAGCAGGCTGGGGGGGCAGGGGGTGTACGAGCAGTACTTC.